The 13 T cell receptor beta chains listed next were all sequenced from one sample in a study of regulatory T cells in long-lasting Graves disease. CDR3-region Arm-PCR and iRepertoire HTBI primers produced the TCR beta libraries. TCRdb called the multiplex PCR reads again in MiXCR, with one record for every CDR3 protein. The sample contains 400,000 to 500,000 distinct CDR3 sequences, under 25% of which appear only once. Documented time point: persistent/refractory GD, antithyroid drugs over 5 years with positive TRAb. Construction of the TCR library relied on RNA isolated from PBMCs. Here the sequenced sample was peripheral blood mononuclear cells (PBMCs), taken when the disease was refractory, from a patient treated with antithyroid drugs. The receptors derive from a female donor with Graves disease.

This clonotype has only a few counts. The chain joins TRBV5-1 to TRBJ2-7; TRBD1 agrees at 7 bases. Trimming cost V 3 bases and J 3 bases; bases outside gene matches: 3. CDR1 SGHRS and CDR2 YFSETQ come from the germline V gene. The CDR3 totals 13 residues. CDR3 coding DNA: TGCGCCAGCAGCTGGGACAGTGGCTACGAGCAGTACTTC. Its translation is CASSWDSGYEQYF.

This clonotype was found many times. The V call is TRBV7-2, the J call TRBJ1-1; D is unclear. Germline CDR1 reads SGHTA; CDR2 reads FQGNSA. The CDR3 loop spans 14 amino acids. V dropped 5 bases and J dropped 5 bases, with 15 bases sitting between them. CDR3 protein: CASSGRIFGTEAFF. DNA of the CDR3: TGTGCCAGCAGCGGAAGGATCTTTGGGACTGAAGCTTTCTTT.

For this clonotype: This could be a read error, since a much larger clone is one nucleotide away. The chain is built from TRBV7-2 and TRBJ2-7, with D perhaps given as TRBD1 or TRBD2 (5 bases each). The CDR3 covers 14 residues. In germline, CDR1 is SGHTA, CDR2 FQGNSA. The CDR3 region is CASGLGDPLYEQYF. The CDR3 coding sequence is TGTGCCAGCGGCTTAGGGGACCCGCTATACGAGCAGTACTTC.

This clonotype came up a few times. The V gene is TRBV20-1, the J gene TRBJ1-2; 7 bases are a match to TRBD1. The CDR3 loop spans 11 amino acids. Germline lookup yields CDR1 DFQATT and CDR2 SNEGSKA (reference sequence). After removal of 0 bases from V and 8 bases from J, the junction contained 0 bases not matched to a gene. CDR3 DNA: TGCAGTGCTAGAGAACAGGGGGGCTACACCTTC. This encodes CSAREQGGYTF.

J is TRBJ2-2 and V is TRBV2; the D is unclear. The CDR3 length is 13 residues. CDR1 SNHLY and CDR2 FYNNEI come from the germline V gene. V was cut by 9 bases and J by 0 bases, with 8 bases left in between. The chain's CDR3 is CARRQANTGELFF. CDR3 coding DNA: TGTGCCAGAAGGCAGGCGAACACCGGGGAGCTGTTTTTT. The full variable domain, its missing parts supplied by reference TRBV2 and TRBJ2-2, is EPEVTQTPSHQVTQMGQEVILRCVPISNHLYFYWYRQILGQKVEFLVSFYNNEISEKSEIFDDQFSVERPDGSNFTLKIRSTKLEDSAMYFCARRQANTGELFFGEGSRLTVL.

The chain has TRBV28 and TRBJ2-1, with 10 bases aligning to TRBD2. The length of the CDR3 is 13 residues. J gave up 7 bases and V 8 bases, and 5 bases lay outside the gene matches. Germline CDR1 is MDHEN and CDR2 is SYDVKM. The CDR3 protein is CASLAGGRNEQFF. CDR3 in DNA: TGTGCCAGCTTAGCGGGAGGAAGGAATGAGCAGTTCTTC.

The sample holds a few counts of this clonotype. The V call is TRBV20-1, the J call TRBJ1-5, with D tentatively TRBD1 (6 bases). The CDR3 covers 14 residues. Germline V lookup: CDR1 DFQATT, CDR2 SNEGSKA (reference sequence). V was shortened by 1 base and J by 5 bases, with 12 bases between the two germline ends. In DNA form, the CDR3 reads TGCAGTGCTAGAGCAGGGGCTGAGGATCAGCCCCAGCATTTT. It translates to CSARAGAEDQPQHF.

Note on this clonotype: At one boundary the junction diverges from the germline segment, which might be a read error. This chain connects TRBV7-7 to TRBJ2-5; D gene ambiguous. In germline, CDR1 is SSHAT, CDR2 FNYEAQ (reference sequence). CDR3 length: 14 amino acids. CDR3 nucleotides: TGTGCTAGCAGCTTACTAACCATCCAAGAGACCCAGTACTTC. This codes for CASSLLTIQETQYF.

In this sample, this clonotype turned up many times. This chain joins TRBV13 and TRBJ1-6; possible D gene TRBD1, 5 bases. This CDR3 has 15 amino acids. The V end lost 2 bases, the J end lost 8 bases, and 13 bases lay between the germline ends. The V gene's germline CDR1 is PRHDT and CDR2 FYEKMQ (reference sequence). The CDR3 DNA follows: TGTGCCAGCAGCTTATCTGGGGGTTTGCATTCACCCCTCCACTTT. This encodes CASSLSGGLHSPLHF.

This clonotype was detected ten times or more. The chain has TRBV2 and TRBJ2-5; perhaps D is TRBD1 or TRBD2 (5 bases each). The CDR3 loop spans 11 amino acids. Germline loops: CDR1 SNHLY, CDR2 FYNNEI. V was trimmed by 8 bases and J by 5 bases, leaving 9 bases between them. The CDR3 coding sequence is TGTGCCAGCGGGGGAACTGAGACCCAGTACTTC. Amino acids: CASGGTETQYF.

This chain joins TRBV18 and TRBJ1-2; D gene uncertain. V was shortened by 8 bases and J by 2 bases, with 9 bases between the two germline ends. The CDR3 contains 12 residues. CDR1 KGHSH and CDR2 LQKENI come from the germline V gene. CDR3 region: CASQRENYGYTF. The CDR3 DNA reads TGTGCCAGCCAGAGGGAAAACTATGGCTACACCTTC.

The rearrangement joins TRBV7-9 to TRBJ2-5, with TRBD1 matching over 8 bases. This CDR3 contains 17 residues. Germline-derived CDR1 and CDR2 are SEHNR and FQNEAQ (reference sequence). The ends lost 7 bases at V and 4 bases at J; junction bases unmatched: 17. CDR3 protein: CASNSGTGIRIGETQYF. CDR3 sequence (DNA): TGTGCCAGCAACTCTGGGACAGGCATAAGGATAGGAGAGACCCAGTACTTC.

On this clonotype itself: An end of the junction differs from the germline gene, which may be a read error. The rearrangement links TRBV28 to TRBJ2-1; D assignment may be TRBD1 or TRBD2 (6 bases each). Germline CDR1 and CDR2: MDHEN and SYDVKM. The CDR3 loop spans 16 amino acids. The CDR3 loop reads CASSVIEQGGYNEQFF. The CDR3 DNA reads as TGTGCCAGCAGTGTTATCGAACAGGGAGGCTACAATGAGCAGTTCTTT.